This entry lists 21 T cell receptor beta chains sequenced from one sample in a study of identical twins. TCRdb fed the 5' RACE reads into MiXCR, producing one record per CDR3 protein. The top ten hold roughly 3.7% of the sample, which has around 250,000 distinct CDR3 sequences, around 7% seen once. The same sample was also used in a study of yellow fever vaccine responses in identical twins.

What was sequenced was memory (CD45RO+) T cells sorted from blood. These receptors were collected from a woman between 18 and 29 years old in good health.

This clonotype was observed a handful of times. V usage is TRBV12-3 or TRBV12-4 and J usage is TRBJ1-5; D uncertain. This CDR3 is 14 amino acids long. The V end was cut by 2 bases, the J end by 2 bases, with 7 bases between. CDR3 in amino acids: CASSLSGGNQPQHF. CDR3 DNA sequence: TGTGCCAGCAGTTTATCCGGGGGCAATCAGCCCCAGCATTTT.

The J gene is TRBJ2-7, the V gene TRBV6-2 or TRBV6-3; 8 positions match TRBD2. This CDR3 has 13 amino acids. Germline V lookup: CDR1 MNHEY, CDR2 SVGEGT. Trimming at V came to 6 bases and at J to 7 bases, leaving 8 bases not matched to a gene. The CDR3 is CASSQGLAGEQYF. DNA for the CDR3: TGTGCCAGCAGCCAGGGGTTAGCGGGGGAGCAGTACTTC.

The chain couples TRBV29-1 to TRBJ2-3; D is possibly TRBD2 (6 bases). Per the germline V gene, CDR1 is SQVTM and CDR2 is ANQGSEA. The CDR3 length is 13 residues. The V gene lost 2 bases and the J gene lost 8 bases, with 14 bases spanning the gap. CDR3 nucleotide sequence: TGCAGCGTTGAAAGTGGGGTGGGAGGTACGCAGTATTTT. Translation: CSVESGVGGTQYF.

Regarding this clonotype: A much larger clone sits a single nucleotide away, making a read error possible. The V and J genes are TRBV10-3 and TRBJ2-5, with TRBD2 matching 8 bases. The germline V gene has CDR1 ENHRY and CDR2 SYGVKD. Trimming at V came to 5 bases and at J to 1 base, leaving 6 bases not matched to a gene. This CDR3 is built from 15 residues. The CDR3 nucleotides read TGTGCCATCAGTTACGCCGGGACTAGCCAAGAGACCCAGTACTTC. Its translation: CAISYAGTSQETQYF.

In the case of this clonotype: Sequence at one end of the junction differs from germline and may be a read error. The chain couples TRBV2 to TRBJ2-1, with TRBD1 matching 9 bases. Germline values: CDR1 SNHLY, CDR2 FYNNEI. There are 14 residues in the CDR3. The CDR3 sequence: CASSLSRDRVLGLF. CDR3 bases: TGTGCCAGCAGTTTGTCCCGGGACAGGGTCCTAGGCCTCTTC.

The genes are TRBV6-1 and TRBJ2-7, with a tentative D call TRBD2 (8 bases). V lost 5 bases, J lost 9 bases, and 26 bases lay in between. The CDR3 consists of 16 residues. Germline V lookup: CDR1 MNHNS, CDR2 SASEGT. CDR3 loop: CASSPQGEASGSSQYV. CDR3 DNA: TGTGCCAGCAGTCCGCAGGGGGAGGCTAGCGGGTCTTCGCAGTACGTC.

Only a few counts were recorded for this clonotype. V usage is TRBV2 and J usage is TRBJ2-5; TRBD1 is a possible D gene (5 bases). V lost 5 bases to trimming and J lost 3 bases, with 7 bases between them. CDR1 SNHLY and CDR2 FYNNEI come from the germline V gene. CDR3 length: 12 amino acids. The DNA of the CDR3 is TGTGCCAGCAGTTTGACAGAAGAGACCCAGTACTTC. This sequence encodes CASSLTEETQYF.

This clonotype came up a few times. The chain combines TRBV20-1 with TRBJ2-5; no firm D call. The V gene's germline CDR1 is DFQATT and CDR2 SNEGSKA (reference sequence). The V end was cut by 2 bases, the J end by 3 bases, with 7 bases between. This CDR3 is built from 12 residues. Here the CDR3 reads CSARRQEETQYF. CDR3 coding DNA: TGCAGTGCTAGAAGGCAAGAAGAGACCCAGTACTTC.

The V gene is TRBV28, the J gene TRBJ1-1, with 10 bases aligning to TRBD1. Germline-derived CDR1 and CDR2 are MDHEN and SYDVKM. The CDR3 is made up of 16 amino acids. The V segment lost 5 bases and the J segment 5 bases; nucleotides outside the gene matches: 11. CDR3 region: CASSVWGQGMGTEAFF. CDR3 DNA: TGTGCCAGCAGTGTCTGGGGACAGGGGATGGGAACTGAAGCTTTCTTT.

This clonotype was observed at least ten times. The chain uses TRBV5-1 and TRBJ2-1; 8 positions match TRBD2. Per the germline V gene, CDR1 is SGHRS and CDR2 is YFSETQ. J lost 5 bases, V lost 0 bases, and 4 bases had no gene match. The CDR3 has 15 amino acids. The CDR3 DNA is TGCGCCAGCAGCTTGGGGAATAGCGGGAACAATGAGCAGTTCTTC. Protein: CASSLGNSGNNEQFF. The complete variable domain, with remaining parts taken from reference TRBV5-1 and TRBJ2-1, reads KAGVTQTPRYLIKTRGQQVTLSCSPISGHRSVSWYQQTPGQGLQFLFEYFSETQRNKGNFPGRFSGRQFSNSRSEMNVSTLELGDSALYLCASSLGNSGNNEQFFGPGTRLTVL.

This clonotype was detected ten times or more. The CDR3 region has the DNA TGCGCCAGCAGCTTGGCCTACGGGACAAATGTCGGAAAACTGTTTTTT. This encodes CASSLAYGTNVGKLFF. The genes are TRBV5-1 and TRBJ1-4, with D perhaps TRBD1 (6 bases). Trimming took 0 bases from V and 10 from J, leaving 19 bases between them. CDR3 length: 16 amino acids. The germline gives CDR1 SGHRS, CDR2 YFSETQ.

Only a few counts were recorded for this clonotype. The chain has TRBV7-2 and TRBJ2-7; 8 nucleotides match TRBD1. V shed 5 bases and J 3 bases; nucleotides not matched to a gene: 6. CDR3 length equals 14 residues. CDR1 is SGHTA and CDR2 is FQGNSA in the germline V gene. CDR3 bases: TGTGCCAGCAGCCCGAGGACAGGGTACTACGAGCAGTACTTC. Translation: CASSPRTGYYEQYF.

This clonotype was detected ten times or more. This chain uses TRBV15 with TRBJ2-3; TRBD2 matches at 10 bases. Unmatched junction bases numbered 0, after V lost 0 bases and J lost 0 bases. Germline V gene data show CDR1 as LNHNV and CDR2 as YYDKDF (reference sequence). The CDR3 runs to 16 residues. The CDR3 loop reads CATSRETSGSTDTQYF. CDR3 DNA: TGTGCCACCAGCAGAGAGACTAGCGGGAGCACAGATACGCAGTATTTT.

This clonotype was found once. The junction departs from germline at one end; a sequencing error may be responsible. In DNA form, the CDR3 reads TGTGCCAGGAGCTTGGGGCTTCTCTCCGGGGAGCTGTTTTTT. It encodes CARSLGLLSGELFF. The rearrangement uses TRBV5-5 and TRBJ2-2, with a possible D match to TRBD1 (5 bases). The germline V gene encodes CDR1 SGHKS and CDR2 YYEKEE (reference sequence). The CDR3 consists of 14 residues.

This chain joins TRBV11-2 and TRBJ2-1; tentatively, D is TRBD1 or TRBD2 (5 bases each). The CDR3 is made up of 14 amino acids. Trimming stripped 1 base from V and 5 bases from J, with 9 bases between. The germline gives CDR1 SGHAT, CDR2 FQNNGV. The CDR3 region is CASSLGGFNNEQFF. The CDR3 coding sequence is TGTGCCAGCAGCTTAGGGGGGTTTAACAATGAGCAGTTCTTC.

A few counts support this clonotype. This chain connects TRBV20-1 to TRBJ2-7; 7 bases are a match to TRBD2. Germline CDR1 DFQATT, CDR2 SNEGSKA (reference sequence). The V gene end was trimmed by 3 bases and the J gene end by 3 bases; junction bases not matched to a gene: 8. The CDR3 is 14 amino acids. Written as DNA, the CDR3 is TGCAGTGCTAGGAGAGCGGGGTCAGACTACGAGCAGTACGTC. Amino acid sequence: CSARRAGSDYEQYV.

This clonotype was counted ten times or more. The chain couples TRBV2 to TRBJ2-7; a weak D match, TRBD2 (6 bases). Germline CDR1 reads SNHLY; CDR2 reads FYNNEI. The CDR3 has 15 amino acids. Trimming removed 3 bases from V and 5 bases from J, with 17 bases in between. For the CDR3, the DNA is TGTGCCAGCAGTGACCGGGACTGGTACGGGAACGAGCAGTACTTC. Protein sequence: CASSDRDWYGNEQYF.

The CDR3 protein is CASQRDTSTGELFF. CDR3 bases: TGTGCCAGCCAGAGGGACACATCCACCGGGGAGCTGTTTTTT. This chain connects TRBV2 to TRBJ2-2; D may be TRBD1 (6 bases). Trimming pared 8 bases from V and 4 bases from J, leaving 14 bases between. The length of the CDR3 is 14 residues. CDR1 and CDR2 from the germline V gene are SNHLY and FYNNEI.

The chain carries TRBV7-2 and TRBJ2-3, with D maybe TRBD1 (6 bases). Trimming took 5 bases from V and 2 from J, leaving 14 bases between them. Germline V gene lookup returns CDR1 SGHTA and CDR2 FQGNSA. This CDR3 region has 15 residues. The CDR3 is CASSTARGYTDTQYF. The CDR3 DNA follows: TGTGCCAGCAGCACCGCTAGGGGGTACACAGATACGCAGTATTTT.

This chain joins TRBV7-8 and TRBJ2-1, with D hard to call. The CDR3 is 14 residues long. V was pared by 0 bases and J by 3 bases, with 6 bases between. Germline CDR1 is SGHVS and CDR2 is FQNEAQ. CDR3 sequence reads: CASSLAPIYNEQFF. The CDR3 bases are TGTGCCAGCAGCTTAGCCCCTATCTACAATGAGCAGTTCTTC.

The CDR3 loop is CASSLGSREKLFF. In DNA form, the CDR3 reads TGTGCCAGCAGCTTAGGGAGCCGGGAAAAACTGTTTTTT. V is TRBV7-2 and J is TRBJ1-4; D unresolved. The CDR3 contains 13 residues. V lost 1 base and J lost 8, with 8 bases in between. Germline V gene data show CDR1 as SGHTA and CDR2 as FQGNSA. Supplemented by reference TRBV7-2 and TRBJ1-4, the full variable domain reads GAGVSQSPSNKVTEKGKDVELRCDPISGHTALYWYRQSLGQGLEFLIYFQGNSAPDKSGLPSDRFSAERTGGSVSTLTIQRTQQEDSAVYLCASSLGSREKLFFGSGTQLSVL.